This TCR beta chain was documented in a study of T cells after posttransplantation cyclophosphamide (dated by TCRdb to the mid-2010s). For the study in its entirety: T cell repertoire reconstitution was tracked by TRB sequencing after myeloablative bone marrow transplantation in which posttransplantation cyclophosphamide was used as GVHD prophylaxis. Public TRB sequences were checked against a database of over 3,000 sequences associated with responses to pathogens, tumor antigens, self-antigens and alloantigens. TRB sequencing was also done on up to roughly 3 additional blood samples from 2 to 5.2 years after transplant in 3 patients, and on pretransplant blood from 4 patients. TRA and TRB clonality were tightly correlated in several samples, so subsequent TCR analyses focused on TRB only. Blood from every one of the 30 to 35 PTCy patients who had 1-year posttransplant specimens underwent TRB sequencing. Samples from roughly 35 PTCy-treated patients, along with samples from 15 to 20 of their related bone marrow donors, underwent antigen receptor sequencing. General conclusions and limits of the study: The TRB repertoires of T cells infiltrating skin or the GI tract showed only limited overlap with the TRB repertoires found in blood. Across the approximately 45 patients, TRB clonality was highly associated with recipient CMV seropositivity and CMV reactivation, and diversity with PTCy was similar to that in the CNI/methotrexate controls. Donor-recipient similarity was low at 1-2 months but increased during the first year, and donor CD8+ memory clones often dominated later blood repertoires.

PTCy-treated patients came from a prospective multi-institutional clinical trial. Peripheral blood and bone marrow mononuclear cells were isolated by Ficoll-Hypaque density centrifugation and were cryopreserved. Taken from cysteine to phenylalanine, the CDR3 has 14 residues. Kept here is only the CDR3 DNA, which spans 42 bases and is read in frame from base 1. CDR1 MNHEY and CDR2 SMNVEV were looked up in the germline V gene (reference sequence). The junction carries 11 bases between V and J, which are trimmed by 3 bases and 5 bases respectively. Genomic DNA was the input for TRB sequencing, which was run either with the immunoSEQ assay at survey resolution or with the hsTCRB kit. The published analysis was carried out like this. The immunoSEQ software was used for initial read processing, and the LymphoSeq R package was used for repertoire analyses. For each TRB dataset, clonality was calculated as 1 minus normalized Shannon entropy, and the Gini coefficient was computed as well. Phenotypes of unsorted samples were inferred by mapping TRB sequences from sorted subsets of the recipient or donor onto unsorted samples of the same recipient. TCRdb obtained this table from immuneACCESS and retained in-frame rearrangements with V and J assigned. These tables miss some clones; where compared with another copy, unresolved V genes account for less than half of the shortfall, and the remainder is unexplained. V, J and clone size reflect that table, while D and trimming were determined from the DNA. Present in this sample are tens of thousands of clones, about 84% of which were seen just once. The ten largest account for around 6.5% of the sample.

Of note for this clone: Its antigen is currently not known. Per-base qualities were not stored, and no clone one base away is much larger.

The sequencing input was PBMCs. This TCR was recovered from a woman aged 55-70 years with a blood cancer, CMV-positive, and with a related stem cell donor. Recombination connected TRBV27 to TRBJ1-5; no confident D gene assignment can be made. The encoded CDR3 is CASSFMGADQPQHF. The sequenced DNA is TGTGCCAGCAGTTTTATGGGAGCCGATCAGCCCCAGCATTTT.